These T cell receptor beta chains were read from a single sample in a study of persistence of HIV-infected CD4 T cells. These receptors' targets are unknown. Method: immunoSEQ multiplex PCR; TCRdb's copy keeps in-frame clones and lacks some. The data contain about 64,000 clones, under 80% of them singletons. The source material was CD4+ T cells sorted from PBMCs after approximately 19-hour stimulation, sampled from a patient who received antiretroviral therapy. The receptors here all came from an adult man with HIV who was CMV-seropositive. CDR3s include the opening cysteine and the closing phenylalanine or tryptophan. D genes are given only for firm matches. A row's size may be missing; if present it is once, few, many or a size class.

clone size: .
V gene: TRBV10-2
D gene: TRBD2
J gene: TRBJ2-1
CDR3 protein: CASSFGGGRHNEQFF
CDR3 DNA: TGCGCCAGCAGTTTTGGCGGGGGGCGCCACAATGAGCAGTTCTTC

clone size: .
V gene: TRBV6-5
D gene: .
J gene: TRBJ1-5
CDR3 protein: CASSYSLDTQPQHF
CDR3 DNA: TGTGCCAGCAGTTACTCGTTGGATACTCAGCCCCAGCATTTT

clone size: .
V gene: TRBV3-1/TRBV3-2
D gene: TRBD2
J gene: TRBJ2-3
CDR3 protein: CASRSAGGPDTQYF
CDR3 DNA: TGTGCCAGCCGATCGGCGGGGGGGCCGGATACGCAGTATTTT

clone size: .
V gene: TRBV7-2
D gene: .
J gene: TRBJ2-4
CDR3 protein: CASSLASNIQYF
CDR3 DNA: TGTGCCAGCAGCTTAGCGAGTAACATTCAGTACTTC

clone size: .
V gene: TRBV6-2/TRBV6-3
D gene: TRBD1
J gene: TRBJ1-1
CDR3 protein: CASNPGQGRVTEAFF
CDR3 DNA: TGTGCCAGCAACCCCGGACAGGGTCGTGTCACTGAAGCTTTCTTT

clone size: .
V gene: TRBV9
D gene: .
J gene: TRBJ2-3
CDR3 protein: CASSVVGGYTDTQYF
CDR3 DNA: TGTGCCAGCAGCGTAGTAGGAGGCTACACAGATACGCAGTATTTT

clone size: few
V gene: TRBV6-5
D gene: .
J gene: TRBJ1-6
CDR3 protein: CASSYRGGGTSPLHF
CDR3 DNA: TGTGCCAGCAGTTACAGGGGGGGCGGAACTTCACCCCTCCACTTT

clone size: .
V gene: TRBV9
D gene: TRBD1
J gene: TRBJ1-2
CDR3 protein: CASSAQGAYGYTF
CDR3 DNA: TGTGCCAGCAGCGCACAGGGGGCGTATGGCTACACCTTC

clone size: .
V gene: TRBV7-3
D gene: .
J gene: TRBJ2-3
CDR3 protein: CAGFSGGLITDTQYF
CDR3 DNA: TGTGCCGGATTTTCGGGGGGCCTCATCACAGATACGCAGTATTTT

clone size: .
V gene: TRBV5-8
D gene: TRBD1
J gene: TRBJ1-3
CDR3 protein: CASSVRQGAFGNTIYF
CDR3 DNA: TGTGCCAGCAGCGTAAGACAGGGGGCTTTCGGAAACACCATATATTTT

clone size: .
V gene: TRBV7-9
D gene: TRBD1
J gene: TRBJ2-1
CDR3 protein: CASSLEGGQGARDNEQFF
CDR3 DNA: TGTGCCAGCAGCTTAGAGGGAGGACAGGGGGCTAGAGACAATGAGCAGTTCTTC

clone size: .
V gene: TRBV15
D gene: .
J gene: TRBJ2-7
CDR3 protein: CATSRDHFSYEQYF
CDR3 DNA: TGTGCCACCAGCAGAGATCACTTCTCCTACGAGCAGTACTTC

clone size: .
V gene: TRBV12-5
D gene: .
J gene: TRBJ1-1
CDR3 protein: CASGYDMNTEAFF
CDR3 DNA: TGTGCTAGTGGTTATGACATGAACACTGAAGCTTTCTTT

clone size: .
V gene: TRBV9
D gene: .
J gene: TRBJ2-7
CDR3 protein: CASSVGSSSYEQYF
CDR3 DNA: TGTGCCAGCAGCGTAGGTAGCAGCTCCTACGAGCAGTACTTC

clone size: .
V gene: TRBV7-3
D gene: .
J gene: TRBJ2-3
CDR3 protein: CASSLGHTDTQYF
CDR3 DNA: TGTGCCAGCAGCTTAGGCCACACAGATACGCAGTATTTT

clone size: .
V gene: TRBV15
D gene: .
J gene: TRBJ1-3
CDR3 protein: CATSAVSGNTIYF
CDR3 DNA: TGTGCCACCAGCGCAGTCTCTGGAAACACCATATATTTT

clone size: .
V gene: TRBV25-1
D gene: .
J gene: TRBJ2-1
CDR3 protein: CASSEVRASEQFF
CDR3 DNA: TGTGCCAGCAGTGAGGTACGCGCCAGCGAGCAGTTCTTC

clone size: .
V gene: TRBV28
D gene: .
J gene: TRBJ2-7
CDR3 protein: CASSFRGLQDEQYF
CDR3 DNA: TGTGCCAGCAGTTTTCGGGGCCTTCAGGACGAGCAGTACTTC

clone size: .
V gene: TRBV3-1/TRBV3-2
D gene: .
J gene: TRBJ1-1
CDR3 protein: CASSPIGAGAPQAFF
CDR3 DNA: TGTGCCAGCAGCCCCATAGGGGCGGGTGCACCTCAAGCTTTCTTT

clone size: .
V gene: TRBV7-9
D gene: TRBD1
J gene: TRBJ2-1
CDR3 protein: CASSFSTGKFDEQFF
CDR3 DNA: TGTGCCAGCAGTTTTTCGACAGGGAAGTTCGATGAGCAGTTCTTC

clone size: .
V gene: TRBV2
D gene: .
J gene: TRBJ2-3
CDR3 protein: CASSDQDTQYF
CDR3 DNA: TGTGCCAGCAGTGATCAGGATACGCAGTATTTT

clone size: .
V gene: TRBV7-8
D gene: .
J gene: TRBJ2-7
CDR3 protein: CASSLGLEQYF
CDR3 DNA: TGTGCCAGCAGCCTCGGATTGGAGCAGTACTTC

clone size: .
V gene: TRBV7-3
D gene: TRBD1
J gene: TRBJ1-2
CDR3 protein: CASSPQGGGNYGYTF
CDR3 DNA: TGTGCCAGCAGCCCACAGGGGGGAGGCAACTATGGCTACACCTTC

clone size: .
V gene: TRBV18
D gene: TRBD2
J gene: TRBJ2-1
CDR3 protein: CASSLGGGTNEQFF
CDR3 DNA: TGTGCCAGCTCACTCGGGGGGGGTACAAATGAGCAGTTCTTC